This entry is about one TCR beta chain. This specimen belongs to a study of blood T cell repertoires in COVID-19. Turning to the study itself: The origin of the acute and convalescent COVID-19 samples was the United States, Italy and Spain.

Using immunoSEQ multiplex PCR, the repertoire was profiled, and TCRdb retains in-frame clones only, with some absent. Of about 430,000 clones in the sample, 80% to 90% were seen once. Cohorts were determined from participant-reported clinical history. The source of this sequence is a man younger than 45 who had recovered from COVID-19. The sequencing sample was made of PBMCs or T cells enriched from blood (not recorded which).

The CDR3 region is CASSKVHSPWAGIYDTEAFF. CDR3 nucleotide sequence: TGTGCCAGCAGCAAGGTCCATAGTCCGTGGGCAGGTATTTACGACACTGAAGCTTTCTTT. This chain joins TRBV21-1 and TRBJ1-1; TRBD1 is the table's D call and was not checked against the DNA. TRBV21-1 is reported as a pseudogene. The CDR3 totals 20 residues.